This TCR beta chain was obtained from a study of regulatory T cells in long-lasting Graves disease (TCRdb year 2021). Background for the entire study: Antithyroid drugs had been taken for less than 3 months by newly diagnosed Graves' disease patients. A total of about 33 samples underwent TCR sequencing, from about 13 patients with persistent Graves' disease and approximately 20 patients with newly diagnosed Graves' disease. Peripheral blood TCR sequencing and RNA sequencing compared persistent Graves' disease patients with newly diagnosed Graves' disease patients. The study was conducted in China and was registered as a clinical trial. Findings and caveats that apply to the study as a whole: Patients with persistent disease shared more public clonotypes (fewer than 3,000) than newly diagnosed patients did (roughly 970). Persistent disease showed preferential use of TRBV28, TRBJ1-2 and TRBJ2-5, whereas newly diagnosed disease favored TRBV20-1 and TRBJ2-1. Sequencing and analysis were limited to the TCR beta chain. As a limitation, the authors acknowledged that the small sample size may reduce accuracy. Peripheral blood alone was examined, since thyroid tissue, which constituted the primary lesion, could not be accessed. Lower TCR Shannon entropy and fewer highly expanded clones were observed in persistent Graves' disease patients than in newly diagnosed patients, which suggested clonal expansion.

Preparation of the library involved multiplex PCR. The run used an Illumina HiSeq 4000. iRepertoire HTBI primers and Arm-PCR amplification of CDR3 regions were used to construct TCR beta libraries. Before sequencing, the PCR products went through gel purification. For the original study's pipeline: Across samples, around 58 TRBV and roughly 15 TRBJ segments were identified and used for gene usage analysis of CDR3 amino acid clonotypes. Filtered high-quality paired reads were merged into contigs using COPE and FqMerger. BLAST was used to align contigs to IMGT TRBV, TRBD and TRBJ reference genes, with CDR3 defined following IMGT. Any clonotype with a frequency above 0.1% was classified as a highly expanded clone. Shannon entropy served as the measure of repertoire diversity, while the Gini coefficient captured V-J evenness. A clonotype found in more than one individual was treated as public. TCRdb reprocessing: public reads trimmed at Q25 with fastp, clones called with MiXCR, in-frame beta chains kept. Entries are consolidated by CDR3 protein sequence, retaining the most common genes and DNA. Here the V and J calls rest on TCRdb's processing, not on the authors' analysis. For this sample there are 350,000 to 550,000 distinct CDR3 sequences; less than 15% appear just once. Jointly, the top ten make up more than 15% of the sample.

CDR1 and CDR2 are read off the germline V gene (reference sequence) as MNHEY and SMNVEV. From cysteine to phenylalanine, the CDR3 is 20 amino acids long. The CDR3 DNA has 60 bases and is translated from base 1. Compared with germline, V lacks 5 bases and J lacks 3 bases; bases without a gene match: 15. This clonotype showed up just a few times. The antigen this receptor binds is unknown. No much larger clone is present one base from it, and per-base qualities are unavailable. The sample's time point label is to be understood as: newly diagnosed GD, antithyroid drugs for less than 3 months. For both TCR sequencing and RNA sequencing, RNA was extracted from PBMCs using TRIzol. The diagnosis of Graves' disease followed American Thyroid Association guidelines. The patients came from an endocrinology department in Xi'an, China. Each patient gave around 9 milliliters of peripheral blood, collected in an EDTA anticoagulant tube. Ficoll Paque Plus density gradient separation was used to isolate PBMCs, and no further T cell sorting was done. An Agilent 2100 Bioanalyzer and agarose gel were used to check RNA quality, and a NanoDrop 2000 was used to measure RNA concentration.

The same specimen was also included in a second study, on T cells in Graves' hyperthyroidism and ophthalmopathy. As the second paper documents: Graves' hyperthyroidism was defined as stable when no progression to ophthalmopathy occurred over 18 months of follow-up. The hyperthyroidism patients were between 18 and 65 years old and newly diagnosed, with a disease duration of less than 2 months. The study excluded patients with uncontrolled infections, other autoimmune diseases, pregnancy or lactation. Clinical symptoms, serum thyroxine and TRAb, thyroid ultrasound, and orbital computed tomography formed the basis for the diagnoses. The TCR CDR3 was subjected to a first round of RT-PCR using the HTBI primer set and the Qiagen OneStep RT-PCR kit. Most expanded thyroid clonotypes (frequency above 0.001) were also detected in blood, suggesting blood repertoires may reflect thyroid immune responses. A 13 V-J signature model separated ophthalmopathy from stable hyperthyroidism, with around 91% sensitivity and roughly 84% specificity in cross-validation and 80%/75% in testing. In validation, progression to ophthalmopathy was predicted by the model with about 70% sensitivity and 72% to 85% specificity, a median of 6.5 months before onset. To identify TCR V-J signatures that set the groups apart, the researchers used a discovery cohort of approximately 98 patients, made up of about 44 with Graves' ophthalmopathy and about 60 with stable Graves' hyperthyroidism. Prospective prediction of ophthalmopathy was tested in an independent validation cohort consisting of 18 hyperthyroidism patients and 17 patients who later progressed to ophthalmopathy. The approximately 97 discovery patients were randomly divided into training and test sets at a 7:3 ratio. The study also compared thyroid tissue and blood T-cell repertoires from five or six Graves' hyperthyroidism patients. Once sampling was done, hyperthyroidism patients were given methimazole at a starting dose of 30 mg daily, whereas ophthalmopathy patients were given high-dose intravenous methylprednisolone. The libraries were constructed in a second round of multiplex PCR and then size-selected and purified. Libraries were sequenced paired-end with 100 bp reads on an Illumina HiSeq2000. SOAPnuke was used to process the raw data, throwing out any read that contained adapters or uncalled bases, had a mean Phred below 15, or lacked an exact constant-primer or identifier match. High-quality paired reads were merged using COPE v1.2.5, and each unique nucleotide sequence was defined as a clonotype. MiTCR v1.1 was used to align the clonotypes against IMGT TRBV, TRBD and TRBJ reference segments. Analysis was restricted to V-J combinations with a frequency above 0.0001, which covered 99% to 99.2% of repertoires. A TCS score was defined as the ratio between F50 (clonal expansion) and ExV (chaos), using BLOSUM62-based TCRdist between CDR3 peptides within each V-J. Welch's t-statistics and random forest reduced just over 500 V-J features to 10 to 15, which were used in a naive Bayes classifier (R e1071). No statistical method was used to fix the sample size in advance, and group allocation was not hidden from the investigators. The paper reports TCR Vbeta CDR3 sequencing of about 140 peripheral blood samples: approximately 41 ophthalmopathy, under 80 hyperthyroidism and around 17 progressor patients.

Here the chain combines TRBV27 and TRBJ2-3, with 15 middle bases fitting TRBD2. This sequence originates from a woman aged 50 to 65 with Graves disease. Donor details come from another sample of the same person, matched by shared clones. The starting material was peripheral blood mononuclear cells (PBMCs), obtained at new diagnosis, from a patient treated with antithyroid drugs. The CDR3 in this case is CASSKNPPGLAGGFTDTQYF. The nucleotide sequence reads as follows: TGTGCCAGCAGTAAAAACCCCCCGGGACTAGCGGGAGGTTTTACAGATACGCAGTATTTT.